This T cell receptor beta chain originates from a study of blood T cells in healthy people across ages. The second PCR ran roughly 7 to 11 cycles with a sample-barcoded 5' primer and J-beta primers. TCRdb reprocessed the 5' RACE reads via MiXCR and lists one record per CDR3 protein. The table lists about 630,000 distinct CDR3 sequences, around 21% of them singletons. This CDR3 is built from 13 residues. Germline V CDR1 and CDR2: DFQATT, SNEGSKA (reference sequence). Trimming left V 0 bases short and J 5 bases short, with 10 bases between. The chain links TRBV20-1 to TRBJ2-5; D is perhaps TRBD1 (5 bases). The source of this sequence is a man aged 65-85 years in good health. Specimen: blood. CDR3 DNA sequence: TGCAGTGCTAGAGATCCTGCAGGGGAGACCCAGTACTTC. Protein: CSARDPAGETQYF.